These T cell receptor beta chains were read from a single sample in a study of CD8+ T cells in alopecia areata. Data came from immunoSEQ multiplex PCR; TCRdb stores just in-frame clones and leaves some out. The sample lists over 150,000 clones; roughly 65% were seen once. The sample here was CD4+ T cells sorted from blood, taken at week 0. The receptors shown here come from a human donor with alopecia areata. The CDR3 runs from the conserved cysteine through the conserved F or W. A D gene is named only where the DNA matches it firmly. The listing skips clone size in some rows; elsewhere it reads once, few, many or a size class.

j_call,v_call,d_call,clone_size,cdr3_nt,cdr3_aa
TRBJ2-6,TRBV4-3,NA,NA,TGCGCCAGCAGCCAAGGTCGGACAGCAGCCCCTGGGGCCAACGTCCTGACTTTC,CASSQGRTAAPGANVLTF
TRBJ1-2,TRBV30,TRBD1,NA,TGTGCCTGGAGTGCCGGGACAGGTTGGAACTATGGCTACACCTTC,CAWSAGTGWNYGYTF
TRBJ2-3,TRBV29-1,TRBD1,few,TGCAGCGTTGGCGACAGGGGCCCAGATACGCAGTATTTT,CSVGDRGPDTQYF
TRBJ2-7,TRBV6-1,TRBD1,few,TGTGCCAGCAGACGAGGGACAGAAGCCTACGAGCAGTACTTC,CASRRGTEAYEQYF
TRBJ1-1,TRBV30,TRBD1,NA,TGTGCCTGGAGACGACAGGGGAACACTGAAGCTTTCTTT,CAWRRQGNTEAFF
TRBJ2-3,TRBV5-1,NA,NA,TGCGCCTCTCAGCCCCAACTAGGGGGCACAGATACGCAGTATTTT,CASQPQLGGTDTQYF
TRBJ2-7,TRBV5-1,TRBD2,NA,TGCGCCAGCACTGTGTCCGGGACTAGCGGAGAAGAGTACTTC,CASTVSGTSGEEYF
TRBJ1-1,TRBV29-1,TRBD1,NA,TGCAGCGTTTCGGGGACGGACAGGAAGGCTGAAGCTTTCTTT,CSVSGTDRKAEAFF
TRBJ2-1,TRBV20-1,NA,NA,TGCAGTGCTAGACGATACAATGAGCAGTTCTTC,CSARRYNEQFF
TRBJ1-6,TRBV6-6,TRBD1,NA,TGTGCCAGCAGAATAGAGACAGGGTTGGCACCCCTCCACTTT,CASRIETGLAPLHF
TRBJ1-2,TRBV2,NA,NA,TGTGCCAGCAGTGAAAATGGAGGGACCTATGGCTACACCTTC,CASSENGGTYGYTF
TRBJ1-1,TRBV6-6,TRBD1,NA,TGTGCCAGCAGTCCTGCAGGGGGTGAAGCTTTCTTT,CASSPAGGEAFF
TRBJ2-7,TRBV20-1,NA,NA,TGCAGTGCTAGAGACCCAAGGGAGTACTTC,CSARDPREYF
TRBJ2-7,TRBV27,NA,NA,TGTGCGAGCAGTAGGGACCTGTCCTACGAGCAGTACTTC,CASSRDLSYEQYF
TRBJ1-1,TRBV29-1,NA,NA,TGCAGCGTTGGGTCTGGTACTGAAGCTTTCTTT,CSVGSGTEAFF
TRBJ1-1,TRBV5-6,NA,NA,TGTGCCAGCAGCCCGGGACGGTGGAACACTGAAGCTTTCTTT,CASSPGRWNTEAFF
TRBJ1-1,TRBV4-1,NA,NA,TGCGCCAGCAGCCAAGGACGGGTTACTGAAGCTTTCTTT,CASSQGRVTEAFF
TRBJ1-4,TRBV6-1,TRBD1,many,TGTGCCAGCAGTGAATACCAGGGGGCAAGTGAAAAACTGTTTTTT,CASSEYQGASEKLFF
TRBJ1-1,TRBV6-5,TRBD1,NA,TGTGCCAGCACCCCGACACTGAGGACAGGGACTGAAGCTTTCTTT,CASTPTLRTGTEAFF
TRBJ2-3,TRBV13,NA,NA,TGTGCCAGCAGCCACCACAGGGGAGGTATAACAGATACGCAGTATTTT,CASSHHRGGITDTQYF
TRBJ1-1,TRBV7-8,NA,few,TGTGCCAGCAGCTTAGTTCAGGGAGGCACTGAAGCTTTCTTT,CASSLVQGGTEAFF
TRBJ2-1,TRBV5-4,TRBD2,NA,TGTGCCAGCAGCCCCGGACTAGCGGGGGGACACAATGAGCAGTTCTTC,CASSPGLAGGHNEQFF
TRBJ1-2,TRBV7-2,NA,NA,TGTGCCAGCAGCTTATCGCAAGATGGCTACACCTTC,CASSLSQDGYTF
TRBJ1-2,TRBV30,NA,NA,TGTGCCTGGAGTGCAGGGTATGGCTACACCTTC,CAWSAGYGYTF
TRBJ2-2,TRBV5-1,NA,NA,TGCGCCAGCAGCTTTTTGGGGGCCGGGGAGCTGTTTTTT,CASSFLGAGELFF
TRBJ2-7,TRBV15,TRBD2,NA,TGTGCCACCAGCACGACTAGCGGGGGGACCTACGAGCAGTACTTC,CATSTTSGGTYEQYF
TRBJ1-2,TRBV5-1,NA,NA,TGCGCCAGCAGCCCCGAGCTGATTGAGGTCTATGGCTACACCTTC,CASSPELIEVYGYTF
TRBJ1-2,TRBV7-2,NA,NA,TGTGCCAGCACCGAACAGGGAGGCGGTGGCTACACCTTC,CASTEQGGGGYTF
TRBJ2-3,TRBV7-3,NA,NA,TGTGCCAGCAGCTCCCGAGCCCGCACAGATACGCAGTATTTT,CASSSRARTDTQYF
TRBJ1-6,TRBV5-1,NA,NA,TGCGCCAGCAGCCGCGAAAATAATTCACCCCTCCACTTT,CASSRENNSPLHF
TRBJ1-2,TRBV30,NA,NA,TGTGCCTGGGACATGACTAACTATGGCTACACCTTC,CAWDMTNYGYTF
TRBJ1-6,TRBV5-6,NA,NA,TGTGCCAGCAGACAAGGGACGGAGGCACCCCTCCACTTT,CASRQGTEAPLHF
TRBJ2-2,TRBV27,TRBD2,few,TGTGCCAGCAGTATATCTAGCGGGGGTGCCGGGGAGCTGTTTTTT,CASSISSGGAGELFF
TRBJ2-2,TRBV5-1,NA,NA,TGCGCCAGCAGCTTGGGAGGAAACACCGGGGAGCTGTTTTTT,CASSLGGNTGELFF
TRBJ1-1,TRBV20-1,NA,NA,TGCAGTGCTGGGGGCAGAGGAGCTTTCTTT,CSAGGRGAFF
TRBJ1-1,TRBV7-2,NA,NA,TGTGCCAGCAGCTTCGGTCCAGCTGAAGCTTTCTTT,CASSFGPAEAFF
TRBJ1-4,TRBV30,NA,NA,TGTGCCTGGACAGAGGCGGCAGCTCGATCTGAAAAACTGTTTTTT,CAWTEAAARSEKLFF
TRBJ2-2,TRBV29-1,NA,few,TGCAGCGTTCCGGGACAAACGAACACCGGGGAGCTGTTTTTT,CSVPGQTNTGELFF
TRBJ2-7,TRBV14,NA,few,TGTGCCAGCAGCCACTATTCGGTTCCCTACGAGCAGTACTTC,CASSHYSVPYEQYF
TRBJ2-7,TRBV29-1,NA,NA,TGCAGCGTTGGGGGGGACGAGCAGTACTTC,CSVGGDEQYF
TRBJ2-3,TRBV6-1,TRBD2,NA,TGTGCCAGCAGTAAAGCGGGGGAGCCAACAGATACGCAGTATTTT,CASSKAGEPTDTQYF
TRBJ2-3,TRBV12-5,NA,few,TGTGCTAGTGGTTTGGGGCAGCTGTTGGGTACGCAGTATTTT,CASGLGQLLGTQYF
TRBJ2-3,TRBV10-2,TRBD1,NA,TGCGCCAGCGCCGAGGGACAGGGGATCTCAGATACGCAGTATTTT,CASAEGQGISDTQYF
TRBJ2-1,TRBV11-2,TRBD2,NA,TGTGCCAGCAGCTTAGATGTCCAACGTGAGCGGGGGGCCCTCTACAATGAGCAGTTCTTC,CASSLDVQRERGALYNEQFF
TRBJ2-3,TRBV29-1,TRBD1,NA,TGCAGCGTCAGGACAGGGTGGAACACAGATACGCAGTATTTT,CSVRTGWNTDTQYF
TRBJ2-2,TRBV29-1,NA,NA,TGCAGCGGGTCACGTCAAACGAACACCGGGGAGCTGTTTTTT,CSGSRQTNTGELFF
TRBJ1-2,TRBV5-6,TRBD1,NA,TGTGCCAGCAGCCTCAGGGGGGACTATGGCTACACCTTC,CASSLRGDYGYTF